This T cell receptor (beta chain) was sequenced during a study of T cells in women clearing cervical HPV infection. Study background: Cases' blood sampling followed lesion detection by median approximately 150 days (90 to 200).

The CDR3 extends over 15 amino acids. Germline assignment: CDR1 SGHTA and CDR2 FQGTGA. Study-wide findings and caveats: Unknown T-cell numbers per sample may underlie the richness differences.

Turning to this clone: What it recognizes is unknown. The read ends 3 residues shy of where the CDR3 ends; the end is completed using the germline J gene.

Produced via immunoSEQ multiplex PCR; TCRdb's table is partial and in-frame only. The sample table sets out 40,000 to 60,000 clones. This sequence originates from a woman aged 18 to 75 with a cervical HPV16 infection that either progressed to CIN3+ or cleared (not recorded which). The chain is built from TRBV7-3 and TRBJ1-2; maybe TRBD1 (5 bases). Sequenced sample: blood buffy coat. The part of the CDR3 DNA that was read is TGTGCCAGCAGCTCAAGCGGGGGGAGTAGCAATGAC. Translating it yields CASSSSGGSSND. The entire CDR3 is CASSSSGGSSNDYTF.